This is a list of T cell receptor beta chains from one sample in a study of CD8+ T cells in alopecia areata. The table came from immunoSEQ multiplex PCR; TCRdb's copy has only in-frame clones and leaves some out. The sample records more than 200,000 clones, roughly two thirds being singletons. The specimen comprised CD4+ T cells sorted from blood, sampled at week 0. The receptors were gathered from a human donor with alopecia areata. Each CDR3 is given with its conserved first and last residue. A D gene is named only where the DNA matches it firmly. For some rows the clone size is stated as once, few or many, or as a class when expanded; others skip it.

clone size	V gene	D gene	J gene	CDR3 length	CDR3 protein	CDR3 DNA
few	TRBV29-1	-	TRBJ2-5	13	CSVEVLVAETQYF	TGCAGCGTTGAAGTCCTCGTTGCGGAGACCCAGTACTTC
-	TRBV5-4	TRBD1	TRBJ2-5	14	CASSPRDRVKTQYF	TGTGCCAGCAGCCCCAGGGACAGGGTAAAGACCCAGTACTTC
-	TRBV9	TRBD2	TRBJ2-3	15	CASSVEGTRIDTQYF	TGTGCCAGCAGCGTAGAGGGGACTAGGATAGATACGCAGTATTTT
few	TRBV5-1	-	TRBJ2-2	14	CASRQEGRTGELFF	TGCGCCAGCCGGCAGGAAGGTCGCACCGGGGAGCTGTTTTTT
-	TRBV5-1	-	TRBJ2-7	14	CASSPTSGAYEQYF	TGCGCCAGCAGCCCCACCTCCGGAGCCTACGAGCAGTACTTC
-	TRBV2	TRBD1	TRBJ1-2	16	CASRETTGGDLNGYTF	TGTGCCAGCAGGGAAACAACAGGGGGAGACTTGAATGGCTACACCTTC
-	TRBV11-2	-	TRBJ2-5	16	CASSYGTPNYQETQYF	TGTGCCAGCAGCTATGGGACACCAAATTACCAAGAGACCCAGTACTTC
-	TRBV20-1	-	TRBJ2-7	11	CSANDLYEQYF	TGCAGTGCTAACGACCTGTACGAGCAGTACTTC
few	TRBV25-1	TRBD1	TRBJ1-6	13	CASSKTGNSPLHF	TGTGCCAGCAGTAAGACAGGGAATTCACCCCTCCACTTT
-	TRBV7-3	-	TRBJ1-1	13	CASSSGTITEAFF	TGTGCCAGCAGCTCGGGGACAATCACTGAAGCTTTCTTT
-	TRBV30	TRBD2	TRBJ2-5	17	CAWSVPGLAGGRETQYF	TGTGCCTGGAGTGTACCGGGACTAGCGGGGGGAAGAGAGACCCAGTACTTC
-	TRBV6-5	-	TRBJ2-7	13	CASSYGLHYEQYF	TGTGCCAGCAGTTACGGCCTCCACTACGAGCAGTACTTC
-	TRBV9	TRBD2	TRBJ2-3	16	CASSGGLAGRTDTQYF	TGTGCCAGCAGCGGGGGACTAGCGGGGAGAACAGATACGCAGTATTTT
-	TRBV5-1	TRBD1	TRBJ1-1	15	CASSLGGTANTEAFF	TGCGCCAGCAGCTTGGGTGGGACAGCCAACACTGAAGCTTTCTTT
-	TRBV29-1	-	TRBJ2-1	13	CSVTVWSYNEQFF	TGCAGCGTGACAGTCTGGTCCTACAATGAGCAGTTCTTC
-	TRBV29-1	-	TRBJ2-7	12	CSVADSSYEQYF	TGCAGCGTTGCAGATTCCTCCTACGAGCAGTACTTC
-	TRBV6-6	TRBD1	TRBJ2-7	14	CASWGTALAYEQYF	TGTGCCAGCTGGGGGACAGCGCTTGCCTACGAGCAGTACTTC
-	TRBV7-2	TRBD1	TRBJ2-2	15	CASTLQGAPLGELFF	TGTGCCAGCACCCTACAGGGGGCGCCCCTCGGGGAGCTGTTTTTT
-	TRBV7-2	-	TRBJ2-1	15	CASSLSGLAYNEQFF	TGTGCCAGCAGCTTATCAGGGCTAGCTTACAATGAGCAGTTCTTC
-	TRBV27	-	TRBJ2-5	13	CASSFGGQRTQYF	TGTGCCAGCAGTTTCGGGGGGCAGAGGACCCAGTACTTC
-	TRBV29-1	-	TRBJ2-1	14	CSVRVSPTYNEQFF	TGCAGCGTCCGGGTTTCCCCGACCTACAATGAGCAGTTCTTC
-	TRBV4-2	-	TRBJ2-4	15	CASSQEGAVKNIQYF	TGTGCCAGCAGCCAAGAAGGGGCAGTAAAAAACATTCAGTACTTC
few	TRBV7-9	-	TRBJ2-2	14	CASSLAGPTGELFF	TGTGCCAGCAGCTTAGCAGGTCCGACCGGGGAGCTGTTTTTT
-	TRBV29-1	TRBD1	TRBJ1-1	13	CSVKTGGNTEAFF	TGCAGCGTGAAAACAGGGGGCAACACTGAAGCTTTCTTT
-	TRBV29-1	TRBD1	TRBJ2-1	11	CSVPGGNEQFF	TGCAGCGTTCCAGGGGGTAATGAGCAGTTCTTC
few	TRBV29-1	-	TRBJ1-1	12	CSVAGWETEAFF	TGCAGCGTTGCGGGGTGGGAAACTGAAGCTTTCTTT
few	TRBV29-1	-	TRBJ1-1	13	CSVERMTRTEAFF	TGCAGCGTTGAGAGGATGACGAGGACTGAAGCTTTCTTT
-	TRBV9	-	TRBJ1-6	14	CASSVEGYNSPLHF	TGTGCCAGCAGCGTAGAGGGTTATAATTCACCCCTCCACTTT
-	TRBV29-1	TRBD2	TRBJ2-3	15	CSVVDPAGGVDTQYF	TGCAGCGTTGTAGACCCAGCGGGGGGGGTAGATACGCAGTATTTT
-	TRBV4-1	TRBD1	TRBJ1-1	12	CASSQLTGEAFF	TGCGCCAGCAGCCAACTGACAGGGGAAGCTTTCTTT
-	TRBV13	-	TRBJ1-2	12	CASRSYLGNYTF	TGTGCCAGCAGATCGTATTTGGGAAACTACACCTTC
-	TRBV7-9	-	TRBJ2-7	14	CASSLGAEIYEQYF	TGTGCCAGCAGCTTAGGGGCCGAGATTTACGAGCAGTACTTC
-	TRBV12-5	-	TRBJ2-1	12	CASGLQDNEQFF	TGTGCTAGTGGTTTGCAGGACAATGAGCAGTTCTTC
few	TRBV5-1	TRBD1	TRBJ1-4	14	CASSLQGANEKLFF	TGCGCCAGCAGCCTACAGGGGGCGAATGAAAAACTGTTTTTT
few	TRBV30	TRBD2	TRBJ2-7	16	CAWSVLPSGGAGEQYF	TGTGCCTGGAGTGTACTCCCTAGCGGGGGGGCCGGCGAGCAGTACTTC
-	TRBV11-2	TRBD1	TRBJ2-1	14	CASSRDRSYNEQFF	TGTGCCAGCAGCCGGGACAGGTCCTACAATGAGCAGTTCTTC
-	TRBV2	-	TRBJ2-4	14	CASRWVVAKNIQYF	TGTGCCAGCAGATGGGTAGTAGCCAAAAACATTCAGTACTTC
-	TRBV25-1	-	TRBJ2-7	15	CASSESLGLRSEQYF	TGTGCCAGCAGTGAATCTTTGGGACTCCGATCCGAGCAGTACTTC
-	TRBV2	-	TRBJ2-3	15	CASSVQTASTDTQYF	TGTGCCAGCAGCGTACAGACAGCTAGCACAGATACGCAGTATTTT
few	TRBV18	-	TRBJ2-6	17	CASSPPFGGLGANVLTF	TGTGCCAGCTCACCACCCTTTGGGGGGCTAGGGGCCAACGTCCTGACTTTC
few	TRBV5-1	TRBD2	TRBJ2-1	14	CASSGGLVNHEQFF	TGCGCCAGCAGCGGCGGACTAGTTAACCATGAGCAGTTCTTC
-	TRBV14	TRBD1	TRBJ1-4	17	CASSPGTGNRIGEKLFF	TGTGCCAGCAGCCCCGGGACAGGGAATCGCATCGGTGAAAAACTGTTTTTT
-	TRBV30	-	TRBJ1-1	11	CAWSAGQEAFF	TGTGCCTGGAGCGCTGGACAAGAAGCTTTCTTT
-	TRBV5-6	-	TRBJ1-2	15	CASHKQGAPNYGYTF	TGTGCCAGTCACAAACAGGGTGCCCCGAACTATGGCTACACCTTC
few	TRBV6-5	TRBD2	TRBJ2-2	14	CASRTSGNTGELFF	TGTGCCAGCAGGACTAGCGGGAACACCGGGGAGCTGTTTTTT
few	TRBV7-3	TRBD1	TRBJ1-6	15	CASSLTTGASSPLHF	TGTGCCAGCAGCCTAACTACAGGGGCTTCTTCACCCCTCCACTTT